This T cell receptor (beta chain) came from a study of blood T cells in healthy people across ages. This clonotype was counted between two and nine times. Then a second PCR, running about 6 to 11 cycles, was carried out with a sample-barcoded 5' primer and a J-beta primer mix. Through a template-switch adaptor with 12 random nucleotides, each cDNA molecule received a tag. TCRdb reanalysed the 5' RACE reads using MiXCR and keeps one entry per CDR3 protein. This table has hundreds of thousands of distinct CDR3 sequences, about 24% appearing once. The CDR3 contains 16 residues. Germline V gene data show CDR1 as SGHTA and CDR2 as FQGNSA. The J segment lost 1 base and the V segment lost 1 base, leaving 3 bases of the junction unmatched. These data were likewise used in another study, on T cells of mothers and their children. From that study: Sample barcodes plus 2-4 random nucleotides came from the M1S primer. Reads recorded for TCR beta CDR3 numbered over 9.5 million per mother and roughly 3 million per child.

The clonotype originates from a boy younger than 18 in good health. The chain joins TRBV7-2 to TRBJ2-5, with 10 bases fitting TRBD1. The material sequenced was blood. The CDR3 spells CASSLDGTGAQETQYF. CDR3 DNA sequence: TGTGCCAGCAGCTTAGATGGGACAGGGGCCCAAGAGACCCAGTACTTC. The whole variable domain, remainder taken from reference TRBV7-2 and TRBJ2-5, is GAGVSQSPSNKVTEKGKDVELRCDPISGHTALYWYRQSLGQGLEFLIYFQGNSAPDKSGLPSDRFSAERTGGSVSTLTIQRTQQEDSAVYLCASSLDGTGAQETQYFGPGTRLLVL.